The sequence of this T cell receptor (beta chain) was determined in a study of Ad26.COV2.S vaccination and SARS-CoV-2 variants. Clones were read by immunoSEQ multiplex PCR, and TCRdb kept only the in-frame ones, dropping some. The sample shows some 460,000 clones, 80% to 90% of them seen only once. Treatment specified: over 15 received Ad26.COV2.S at low or high dose, single or two shots; about 5 received placebo; per-sample allocation not given. The samples date from day 63 after the first vaccine or placebo injection. V was clipped by 2 bases and J by 13 bases, with 18 bases between them. CDR1 and CDR2 from the germline V gene are MDHEN and SYDVKM. The CDR3 consists of 15 residues.

This chain uses TRBV28 with TRBJ1-6, with D unresolved. The receptor was isolated from a person between 18 and 60 years old who received the Ad26.COV2.S COVID-19 vaccine or a placebo. Sample: peripheral blood, taken in a trial of Ad26.COV2.S vaccine versus placebo. The CDR3 protein is CASSLRTADIPPLHF. DNA for the CDR3: TGTGCCAGCAGTTTACGGACGGCGGATATTCCGCCCCTCCACTTT. Combining the CDR3 with reference TRBV28 and TRBJ1-6 gives the whole variable domain DVKVTQSSRYLVKRTGEKVFLECVQDMDHENMFWYRQDPGLGLRLIYFSYDVKMKEKGDIPEGYSVSREKKERFSLILESASTNQTSMYLCASSLRTADIPPLHFGNGTRLTVT.